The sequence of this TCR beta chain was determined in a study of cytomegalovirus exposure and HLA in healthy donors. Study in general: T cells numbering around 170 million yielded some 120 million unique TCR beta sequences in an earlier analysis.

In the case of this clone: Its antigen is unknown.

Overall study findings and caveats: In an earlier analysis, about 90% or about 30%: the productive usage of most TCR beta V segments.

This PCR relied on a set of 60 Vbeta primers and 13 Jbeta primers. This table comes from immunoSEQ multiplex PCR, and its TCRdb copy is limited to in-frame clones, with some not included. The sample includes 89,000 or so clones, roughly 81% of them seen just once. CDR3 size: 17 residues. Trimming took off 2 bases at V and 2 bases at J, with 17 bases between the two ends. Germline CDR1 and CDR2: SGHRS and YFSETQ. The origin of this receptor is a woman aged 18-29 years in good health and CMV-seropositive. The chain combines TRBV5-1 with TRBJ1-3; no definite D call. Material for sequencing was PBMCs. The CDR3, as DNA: TGCGCCAGCAGCTTCGGTGGTGGGCCGGAAACTGGAAACACCATATATTTT. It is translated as CASSFGGGPETGNTIYF.